This TCR beta chain was recorded in a study of blood T cells in healthy people across ages. Next came a second PCR, run for about 6 to 12 cycles, which used a sample-barcoded 5' primer along with a J-beta primer mix. TCRdb analysed the 5' RACE reads with MiXCR anew, one entry per CDR3 protein. The sample contains approximately 800,000 distinct CDR3 sequences, around 36% of which appear only once. Regarding the study as a whole: Conclusively comparing naive with antigen-experienced cells was impossible with unsorted PBMCs.

A note on this clonotype: Its antigen is unknown.

V dropped 1 base and J dropped 10 bases, with 22 bases sitting between them. Germline V CDR1 and CDR2: DFQATT, SNEGSKA (reference sequence). The length of the CDR3 is 15 residues. The V gene is TRBV20-1, the J gene TRBJ1-2, with TRBD1 as a possible D gene (5 bases). This TCR was sampled from a man aged 18 to 35 in good health. The sample taken for sequencing was blood. The CDR3 protein is CSARATGPQGTIYTF. The CDR3 DNA reads TGCAGTGCTAGAGCGACGGGACCGCAGGGTACTATCTACACCTTC.